The TCR beta chain described here comes from a study of T cells after somatic rescue of genetic block (dated by TCRdb to 2019 to 2021). Broadly, across the study: The study assessed how robust, over the long term, a T-cell system was when the system had developed through somatic rescue of a genetic block in T-cell development.

To note about this clone: What antigen it recognizes has not been identified. It has no much larger one-base neighbor in the sample; base qualities were not kept.

V was cut back by 2 bases and J by 0 bases, leaving a gap of 14 bases between them. CDR1 MNHEY and CDR2 SMNVEV were looked up in the germline V gene (reference sequence). The CDR3 contains 17 residues, cysteine and phenylalanine counted. Solely the CDR3 DNA is kept, with 51 bases framed from the first base. Preparation of the library involved the immunoSEQ multiplex PCR assay. The clones in this table, taken by TCRdb from immuneACCESS, are in-frame only. Not every clone is retained; where verified, under half of the shortfall comes from an unresolved V gene, and the cause of the rest is unknown. For this sample there are 55,000 to 75,000 clones; under 95% appear just once. The ten largest make up around 3% of the sample.

The sample was peripheral blood mononuclear cells (PBMCs). This chain joins TRBV27 to TRBJ2-1; the best D guess is TRBD2, with 5 bases matching. This clonotype was sampled from a man between 40 and 49 years old. In nucleotides, the sequence is TGTGCCAGCAGTTTAGGTGCAGGACTCAGCTCCTACAATGAGCAGTTCTTC. It is translated as CASSLGAGLSSYNEQFF.